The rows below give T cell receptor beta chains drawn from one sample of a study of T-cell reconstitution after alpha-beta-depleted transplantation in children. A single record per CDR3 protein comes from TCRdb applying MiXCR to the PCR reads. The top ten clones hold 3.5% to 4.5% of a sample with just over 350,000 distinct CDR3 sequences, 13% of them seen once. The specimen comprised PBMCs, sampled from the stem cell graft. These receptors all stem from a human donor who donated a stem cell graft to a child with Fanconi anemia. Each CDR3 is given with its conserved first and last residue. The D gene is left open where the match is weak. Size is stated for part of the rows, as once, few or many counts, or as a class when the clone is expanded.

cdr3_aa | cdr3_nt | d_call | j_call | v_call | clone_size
CASSPQQGGGYTF | TGTGCCAGCAGTCCCCAACAGGGGGGTGGCTACACCTTC | TRBD1 | TRBJ1-2 | TRBV12-3/TRBV12-4 | .
CASSRGRVSSGNTIYF | TGTGCCAGCAGTAGGGGACGTGTCAGCTCTGGAAACACCATATATTTT | . | TRBJ1-3 | TRBV12-3/TRBV12-4 | many
CASSQDPGGPLSDTQYF | TGCGCCAGCAGCCAAGATCCGGGGGGGCCCCTTTCAGATACGCAGTATTTT | TRBD2 | TRBJ2-3 | TRBV4-3 | .
CASSPVNVYTGELFF | TGCGCCAGCAGCCCGGTAAACGTGTACACCGGGGAGCTGTTTTTT | . | TRBJ2-2 | TRBV5-1 | .
CASSKPGQLNRELFF | TGTGCCAGCAGTAAACCGGGACAGCTAAACCGGGAGCTGTTTTTT | TRBD1 | TRBJ2-2 | TRBV5-6 | many
CASSQGAGGNYGYTF | TGCGCCAGCAGCCAGGGAGCAGGGGGAAACTATGGCTACACCTTC | TRBD1 | TRBJ1-2 | TRBV4-3 | .
CASSRRARRYNEQFF | TGTGCCAGCAGTCGCCGGGCCCGGAGGTACAATGAGCAGTTCTTC | . | TRBJ2-1 | TRBV28 | many
CAISKGQGFGDTQYF | TGTGCCATCAGTAAGGGACAGGGCTTTGGAGATACGCAGTATTTT | TRBD1 | TRBJ2-3 | TRBV10-3 | many
CASSSWDRGLNTEAFF | TGTGCCAGTAGTAGTTGGGACAGGGGTCTGAACACTGAAGCTTTCTTT | TRBD1 | TRBJ1-1 | TRBV19 | .
CASSLAGSGDGYTF | TGTGCCAGCAGCTTAGCAGGAAGTGGGGATGGCTACACCTTC | . | TRBJ1-2 | TRBV7-9 | few
CASSIQVSSYNEQFF | TGCGCCAGCAGCATACAGGTTAGCTCCTACAATGAGCAGTTCTTC | . | TRBJ2-1 | TRBV5-1 | many
CASSQGWAYYGYTF | TGCGCCAGCAGCCAAGGCTGGGCTTACTATGGCTACACCTTC | . | TRBJ1-2 | TRBV4-1 | few
CSVEDRRVQETQYF | TGCAGCGTTGAAGATCGCCGGGTCCAAGAGACCCAGTACTTC | . | TRBJ2-5 | TRBV29-1 | .
CASTLTGSNQPQHF | TGTGCCAGCACCTTAACTGGGAGCAATCAGCCCCAGCATTTT | . | TRBJ1-5 | TRBV12-3/TRBV12-4 | many
CASSVGGAGTGELFF | TGTGCCAGCAGCGTAGGAGGGGCTGGCACCGGGGAGCTGTTTTTT | . | TRBJ2-2 | TRBV9 | few
CSALRDRNTGELFF | TGCAGCGCCCTACGGGACCGGAACACCGGGGAGCTGTTTTTT | . | TRBJ2-2 | TRBV29-1 | few
CASSSGLAGNTGELFF | TGTGCCAGCAGCTCCGGGCTAGCGGGGAACACCGGGGAGCTGTTTTTT | TRBD2 | TRBJ2-2 | TRBV11-1 | many
CASILVGTENTEAFF | TGTGCCAGCATCCTCGTAGGGACGGAAAACACTGAAGCTTTCTTT | . | TRBJ1-1 | TRBV6-2/TRBV6-3 | .
CSARSSGGELEQFF | TGCAGTGCAAGGAGTAGCGGGGGGGAACTTGAGCAGTTCTTC | TRBD2 | TRBJ2-1 | TRBV20-1 | few
CASSPGQASSPLHF | TGTGCCAGCAGCCCTGGACAGGCTTCGTCACCCCTCCACTTT | TRBD1 | TRBJ1-6 | TRBV7-6 | few
CSASWAAGPGGLETQYF | TGCAGTGCTAGCTGGGCCGCCGGGCCCGGGGGCCTAGAGACCCAGTACTTC | . | TRBJ2-5 | TRBV20-1 | .
CAWMTKGQFYEQYF | TGTGCCTGGATGACTAAGGGACAGTTCTACGAGCAGTACTTC | TRBD1 | TRBJ2-7 | TRBV30 | .
CASRPGTAYSPLHF | TGTGCCAGCCGGCCCGGGACAGCCTATTCACCCCTCCACTTT | TRBD1 | TRBJ1-6 | TRBV11-2 | .
CASSSDRGYGYTF | TGTGCCAGCAGCTCGGACAGGGGCTATGGCTACACCTTC | TRBD1 | TRBJ1-2 | TRBV7-9 | many
CASSFGQGTGELFF | TGCGCCAGCAGCTTCGGACAGGGTACCGGGGAGCTGTTTTTT | TRBD1 | TRBJ2-2 | TRBV5-1 | many
CASSLVSVAGSEQYF | TGTGCCAGCAGCTTAGTATCGGTAGCGGGGAGCGAGCAGTACTTC | TRBD2 | TRBJ2-7 | TRBV7-2 | .
CASSLAASGNGELFF | TGCGCCAGCAGCTTGGCGGCTAGCGGGAACGGGGAGCTGTTTTTT | TRBD2 | TRBJ2-2 | TRBV5-1 | .
CASSSSFLTDTQYF | TGTGCCAGCAGTTCTAGTTTTCTCACAGATACGCAGTATTTT | . | TRBJ2-3 | TRBV28 | many